This is a list of T cell receptor beta chains from one sample in a study of T cell repertoires in cytomegalovirus infection. Via MiXCR, TCRdb re-called the reads, giving one row per CDR3 protein. The data show nearly 550,000 distinct CDR3 sequences, 16% seen once. Material for sequencing was CD8+ T cells from PBMCs. These receptors all come from a human donor in good health (CMV status not recorded). Some clones in this sample may be carry-over from other donors' samples. The CDR3 runs from the conserved cysteine through the conserved F or W. A D gene is named only where the DNA matches it firmly. Size is omitted from some rows. Given values are once, few, many or a class for expanded clones.

TRBV9,-,TRBJ1-5,-,TGTGCCAGCAGCCTCGACGGAACCTTCAATCAGCCCCAGCATTTT,CASSLDGTFNQPQHF
TRBV6-1,-,TRBJ2-7,few,TGTGCCACCCAGCCCCTAGTGTACTTC,CATQPLVYF
TRBV24-1,-,TRBJ2-2,-,TGTGCCACCAGTGATTTGACGTGGGAGGACGGGGAGCTGTTTTTT,CATSDLTWEDGELFF
TRBV5-1,TRBD1,TRBJ2-7,-,TGCGCCAGCAAACAGGGGAAGAGGTACGAGCAGTACTTC,CASKQGKRYEQYF
TRBV27,-,TRBJ2-7,few,TGTGCCAGCAGTTTATCTCAGGGAACTTTCGAGCAGTACTTC,CASSLSQGTFEQYF
TRBV10-3,TRBD1,TRBJ1-4,many,TGTGCCATCAGTGGGGGACAGGGGGTACCCGAGGTGAATGAAAAACTGTTTTTT,CAISGGQGVPEVNEKLFF
TRBV29-1,-,TRBJ1-1,many,TGCAGCCCTCACCTTGGTCGACAGCCTGGGCCGGGGGGAGCTTTCTTT,CSPHLGRQPGPGGAFF
TRBV7-6,-,TRBJ1-1,-,TGTGCCAGCAGCATGACAGCTACTAGGGAAGCTTTCTTT,CASSMTATREAFF
TRBV20-1,TRBD2,TRBJ2-3,-,TGCAGTGCTAGCGGCGGGAGTTGGACAGATACGCAGTATTTT,CSASGGSWTDTQYF
TRBV5-8,-,TRBJ2-7,-,TGTGCCAGCAGCAGATTTCCCCCTACCTACGAGCAGTACTTC,CASSRFPPTYEQYF
TRBV7-8,-,TRBJ1-1,many,TGTGCCAGCAGCAGAGTGAGACCTGAAGCTTTCTTT,CASSRVRPEAFF
TRBV11-2,TRBD1,TRBJ2-1,-,TGTGCCAGCAGCCTCCTAGGGACAGGGCGCAATGAGCAGTTCTTC,CASSLLGTGRNEQFF
TRBV6-2/TRBV6-3,-,TRBJ2-5,-,TGTGCCAGCAGTTACTCGATCGAGACCCAGTACTTC,CASSYSIETQYF
TRBV2,TRBD1,TRBJ2-1,few,TGTGCCAGCAGAACCGGGACAGGGATCAACAATGAGCAGTTCTTC,CASRTGTGINNEQFF
TRBV4-2,TRBD2,TRBJ2-1,-,TGTGCCAGCAGCCAAGACGACTCTAGCGGCAATGAGCAGTTCTTC,CASSQDDSSGNEQFF
TRBV10-3,-,TRBJ1-2,many,TGTGCCATCAGTGAGCCACCGGGACACCGAAAATTTAACTATGGCTACACCTTC,CAISEPPGHRKFNYGYTF
TRBV28,-,TRBJ2-7,many,TGTGCCAGCATTGCGGTCCTACCAACCTACGAGCAGTACTTC,CASIAVLPTYEQYF
TRBV11-3,TRBD1,TRBJ2-1,few,TGTGCCAGCAGCTCCACTTACAGGGGGAGTCACGACAATGAGCAGTTCTTC,CASSSTYRGSHDNEQFF
TRBV12-3/TRBV12-4,-,TRBJ1-2,few,TGTGCCAGCAGTTTAATAGGACTCCACTATGGCTACACCTTC,CASSLIGLHYGYTF
TRBV6-4,-,TRBJ1-2,many,TGTGCCAGCAGTGACGGGGGGCACTATGGCTACACCTTC,CASSDGGHYGYTF
TRBV7-9,-,TRBJ1-2,many,TGTGCCAGCAGCCATGCTTTTTCCGGGGAATATGGCTACACCTTC,CASSHAFSGEYGYTF
TRBV6-1,-,TRBJ2-2,many,TGTGCCAGCAAAAATGGGCCGGAGAGGTTTCACAGGTCCTTTTTTAGAGTAAACACCGGGGAGCTGTTTTTT,CASKNGPERFHRSFFRVNTGELFF
TRBV19,-,TRBJ1-1,many,TGTGCCAGCGGGTACACTGAAGCTTTCTTT,CASGYTEAFF
TRBV20-1,-,TRBJ1-5,few,TGCAGTGCCCCCGGCCCGGGGCACGATCAGCCCCAGCATTTT,CSAPGPGHDQPQHF
TRBV6-1,TRBD2,TRBJ2-1,many,TGTGCCATTTCGCTAGCGGAGGACTACAATGAGCAGTTCTTC,CAISLAEDYNEQFF
TRBV12-3/TRBV12-4,-,TRBJ1-1,many,TGTGCCAGCAGGGACAGCGTAGTTGAAGCTTTCTTT,CASRDSVVEAFF
TRBV4-1,TRBD1,TRBJ1-5,few,TGCGCCAGCAGCCACCCCGAAGGCAGGGGGCCATCGGAGCCCCAGCATTTT,CASSHPEGRGPSEPQHF
TRBV18,-,TRBJ1-2,few,TGTGCCAGCTCACCACCTCAGGGGCCCTATGGCTACACCTTC,CASSPPQGPYGYTF
TRBV7-9,-,TRBJ2-5,-,TGTGCCAGCAGCTGGCTGAATAGCGCTATAAAAGAGACCCAGTACTTC,CASSWLNSAIKETQYF
TRBV28,-,TRBJ2-7,-,TGTGCCAGCAGTTTATTATCTAGTTTAACCGAATTCTCCTACGAGCAGTACTTC,CASSLLSSLTEFSYEQYF
TRBV27,TRBD1,TRBJ2-7,-,TGTGCCAGCAGTTTATACGGGACAGGCTTCTACGAGCAGTACTTC,CASSLYGTGFYEQYF
TRBV15,-,TRBJ2-2,-,TGTGCCACCGAAGGTTTATTACAGGGCTACACCGGGGAGCTGTTTTTT,CATEGLLQGYTGELFF
TRBV29-1,-,TRBJ2-1,-,TGCAGCGTTGATGAGAGGGTCAAAGAGCAGTTCTTC,CSVDERVKEQFF
TRBV7-9,TRBD2,TRBJ2-1,few,TGTGCCAGCAGCCCAACTAGCGGGAGGGCCTATCACAATGAGCAGTTCTTC,CASSPTSGRAYHNEQFF
TRBV6-2/TRBV6-3,-,TRBJ2-1,many,TGTGCCAGCAGCAGGGGAGAGCAGTTCTTC,CASSRGEQFF
TRBV5-6,TRBD2,TRBJ2-1,many,TGTGCCAGCAGCTCGGCGGGAGGGCTCTACAATGAGCAGTTCTTC,CASSSAGGLYNEQFF
TRBV7-8,TRBD2,TRBJ2-5,many,TGTGCCAGCAGTGCGAAGCGGGGTCCGAGGGAGACCCAGTACTTC,CASSAKRGPRETQYF
TRBV7-8,TRBD1,TRBJ2-3,many,TGTGCCAGCAGCTTCACCCGGACAGGGAGGACAGATACGCAGTATTTT,CASSFTRTGRTDTQYF
TRBV12-3/TRBV12-4,-,TRBJ2-6,many,TGTGCCAGCAGGGAGGGACCCTCTGGGGCCAACGTCCTGACTTTC,CASREGPSGANVLTF
TRBV12-3/TRBV12-4,-,TRBJ1-2,many,TGTGCCAGCAGTTTAATGGGGGGAGGGCCAGGAGGCTACACCTTC,CASSLMGGGPGGYTF
TRBV7-2,-,TRBJ2-1,many,TGTGCCAGCAGCCCTGAACTTCTCTACAATGAGCAGTTCTTC,CASSPELLYNEQFF
TRBV10-3,-,TRBJ2-5,many,TGTGCCATCAGCTCAGACAGGGAGGGACAAGAGACCCAGTACTTC,CAISSDREGQETQYF
TRBV29-1,TRBD2,TRBJ2-7,-,TGCAGCGTTCCCCTCGGGACTAGTGTCCACGAGCAGTACTTC,CSVPLGTSVHEQYF
TRBV2,TRBD1,TRBJ2-7,few,TGTGCCAGCAGGCTTGACAGGGGGGGGGATTCCTACGAGCAGTACTTC,CASRLDRGGDSYEQYF
TRBV5-4,-,TRBJ2-1,-,TGTGCCAGCAGCTCCTCGGAGCTCTACAATGAGCAGTTCTTC,CASSSSELYNEQFF
TRBV5-8,TRBD1,TRBJ1-2,few,TGTGCCAGCAGCTTGTGGGGTCGACAGGGAGCCGGGTTTCTATATGGCTACACCTTC,CASSLWGRQGAGFLYGYTF
TRBV11-2,-,TRBJ1-4,-,TGTGCCAGCAGCCGGCGGGAAAAACTGTTTTTT,CASSRREKLFF